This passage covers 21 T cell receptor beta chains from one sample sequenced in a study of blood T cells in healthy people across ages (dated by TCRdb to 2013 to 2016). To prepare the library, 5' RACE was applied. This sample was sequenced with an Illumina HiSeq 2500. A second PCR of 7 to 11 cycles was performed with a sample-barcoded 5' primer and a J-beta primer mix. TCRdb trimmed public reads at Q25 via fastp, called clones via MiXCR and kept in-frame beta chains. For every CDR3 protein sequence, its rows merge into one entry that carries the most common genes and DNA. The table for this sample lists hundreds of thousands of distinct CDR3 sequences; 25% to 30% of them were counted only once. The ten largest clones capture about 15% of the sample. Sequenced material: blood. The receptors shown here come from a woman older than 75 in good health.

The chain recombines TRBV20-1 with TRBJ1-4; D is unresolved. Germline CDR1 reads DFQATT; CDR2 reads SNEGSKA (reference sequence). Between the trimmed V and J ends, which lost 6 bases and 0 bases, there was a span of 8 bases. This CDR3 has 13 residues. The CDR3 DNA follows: TGCAGTGCGAGACAAGCAACTAATGAAAAACTGTTTTTT. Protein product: CSARQATNEKLFF.

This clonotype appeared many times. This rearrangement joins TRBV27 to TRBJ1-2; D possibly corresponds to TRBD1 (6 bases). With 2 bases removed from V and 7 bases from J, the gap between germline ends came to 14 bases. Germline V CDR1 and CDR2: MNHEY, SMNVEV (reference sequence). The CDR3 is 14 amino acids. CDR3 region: CASSLDTGAAGYTF. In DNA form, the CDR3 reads TGTGCCAGCAGTTTAGATACGGGGGCAGCTGGCTACACCTTC.

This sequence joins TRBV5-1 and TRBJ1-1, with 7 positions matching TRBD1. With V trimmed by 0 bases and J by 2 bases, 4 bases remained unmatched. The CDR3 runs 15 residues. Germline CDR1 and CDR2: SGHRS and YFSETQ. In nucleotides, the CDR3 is TGCGCCAGCAGCTTGGTGGGGACAGTAAACACTGAAGCTTTCTTT. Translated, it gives CASSLVGTVNTEAFF.

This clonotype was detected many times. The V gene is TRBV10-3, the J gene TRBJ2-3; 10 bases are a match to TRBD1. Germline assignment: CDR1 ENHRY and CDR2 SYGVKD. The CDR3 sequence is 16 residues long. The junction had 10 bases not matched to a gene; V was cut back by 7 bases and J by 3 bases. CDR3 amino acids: CAITGGTGDMTDTQYF. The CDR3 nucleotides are TGTGCCATCACGGGGGGGACAGGGGATATGACAGATACGCAGTATTTT.

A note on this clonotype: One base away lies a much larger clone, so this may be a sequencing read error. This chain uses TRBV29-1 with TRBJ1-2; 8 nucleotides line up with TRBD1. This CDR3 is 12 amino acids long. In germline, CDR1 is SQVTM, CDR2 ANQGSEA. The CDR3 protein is CSVQGAGYDYTF. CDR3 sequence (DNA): TGCAGCGTCCAGGGGGCAGGCTATGACTACACCTTC.

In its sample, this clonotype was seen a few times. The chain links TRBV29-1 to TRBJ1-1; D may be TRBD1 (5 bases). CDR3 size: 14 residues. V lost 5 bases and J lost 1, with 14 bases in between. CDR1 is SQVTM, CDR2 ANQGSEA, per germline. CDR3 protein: CSVTRTRTNTEAFF. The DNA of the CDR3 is TGCAGCGTTACCCGGACACGAACGAACACTGAAGCTTTCTTT. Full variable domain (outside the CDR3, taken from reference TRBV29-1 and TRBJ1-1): SAVISQKPSRDICQRGTSLTIQCQVDSQVTMMFWYRQQPGQSLTLIATANQGSEATYESGFVIDKFPISRPNLTFSTLTVSNMSPEDSSIYLCSVTRTRTNTEAFFGQGTRLTVV.

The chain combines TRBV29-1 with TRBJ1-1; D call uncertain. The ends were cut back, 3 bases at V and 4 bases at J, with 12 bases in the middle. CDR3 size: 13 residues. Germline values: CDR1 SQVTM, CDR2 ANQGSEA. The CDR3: CSVDVGSPTEAFF. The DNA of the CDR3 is TGCAGCGTTGACGTAGGAAGCCCCACTGAAGCTTTCTTT.

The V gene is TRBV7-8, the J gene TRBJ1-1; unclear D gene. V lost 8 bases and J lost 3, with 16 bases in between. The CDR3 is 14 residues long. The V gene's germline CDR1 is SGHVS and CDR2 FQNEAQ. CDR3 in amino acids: CASGYPGRDTEAFF. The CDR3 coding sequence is TGTGCCAGCGGCTACCCGGGGAGGGACACTGAAGCTTTCTTT. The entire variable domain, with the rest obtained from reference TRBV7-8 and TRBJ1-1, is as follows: GAGVSQSPRYKVAKRGQDVALRCDPISGHVSLFWYQQALGQGPEFLTYFQNEAQLDKSGLPSDRFFAERPEGSVSTLKIQRTQQEDSAVYLCASGYPGRDTEAFFGQGTRLTVV.

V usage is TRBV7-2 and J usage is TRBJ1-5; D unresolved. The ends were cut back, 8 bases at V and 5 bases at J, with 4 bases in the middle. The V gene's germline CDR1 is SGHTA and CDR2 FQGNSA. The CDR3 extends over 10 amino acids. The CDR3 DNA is TGTGCCAGCGGAGATCAGCCCCAGCATTTT. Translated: CASGDQPQHF.

CDR3 in DNA: TGTGCCAGCTCACTTCAACAGGGCGGCAACACTGAAGCTTTCTTT. This sequence encodes CASSLQQGGNTEAFF. This rearrangement joins TRBV18 to TRBJ1-1; D perhaps matches TRBD1 (6 bases). V dropped 4 bases and J dropped 2 bases, with 14 bases sitting between them. Germline V gene sequence: CDR1 KGHSH, CDR2 LQKENI. CDR3 length equals 15 residues.

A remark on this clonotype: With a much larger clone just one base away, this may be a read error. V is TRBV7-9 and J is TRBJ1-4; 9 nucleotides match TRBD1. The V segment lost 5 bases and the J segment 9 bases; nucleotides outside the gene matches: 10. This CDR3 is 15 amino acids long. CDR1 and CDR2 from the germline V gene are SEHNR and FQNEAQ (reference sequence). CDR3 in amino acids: CASSADRGRTQKLFF. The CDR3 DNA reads TGTGCCAGCAGCGCAGACAGGGGGAGAACTCAAAAACTGTTTTTT.

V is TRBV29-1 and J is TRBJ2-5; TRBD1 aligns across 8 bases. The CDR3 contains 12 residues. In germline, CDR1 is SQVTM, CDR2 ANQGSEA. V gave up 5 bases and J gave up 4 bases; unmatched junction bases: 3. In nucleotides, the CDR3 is TGCAGCGTTCGGCAGGGGGCAGAGACCCAGTACTTC. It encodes CSVRQGAETQYF.

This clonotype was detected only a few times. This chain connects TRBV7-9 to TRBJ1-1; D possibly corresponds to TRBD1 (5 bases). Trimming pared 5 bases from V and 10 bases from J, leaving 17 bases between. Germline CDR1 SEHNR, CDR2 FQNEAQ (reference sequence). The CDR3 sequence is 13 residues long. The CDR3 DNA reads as TGTGCCAGCAGCCGTAGTATCGGGGCACCAGCTTTCTTT. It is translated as CASSRSIGAPAFF.

For the CDR3, the DNA is TGTGCCAGCAGCATTGGGACAGCACAACAAGAGACCCAGTACTTC. Amino acids: CASSIGTAQQETQYF. The rearrangement uses TRBV7-9 and TRBJ2-4, with 7 bases aligning to TRBD1. The DNA end favors TRBJ2-5, so the J call may be wrong. There are 15 residues in the CDR3. The V gene's germline CDR1 is SEHNR and CDR2 FQNEAQ (reference sequence).

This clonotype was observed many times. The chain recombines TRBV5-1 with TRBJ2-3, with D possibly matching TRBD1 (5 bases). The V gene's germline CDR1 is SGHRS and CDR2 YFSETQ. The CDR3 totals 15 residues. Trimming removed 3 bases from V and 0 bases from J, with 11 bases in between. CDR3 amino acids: CASSYDSSSTDTQYF. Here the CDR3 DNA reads TGCGCCAGCAGCTACGACAGCTCTAGCACAGATACGCAGTATTTT. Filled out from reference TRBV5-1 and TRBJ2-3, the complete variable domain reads KAGVTQTPRYLIKTRGQQVTLSCSPISGHRSVSWYQQTPGQGLQFLFEYFSETQRNKGNFPGRFSGRQFSNSRSEMNVSTLELGDSALYLCASSYDSSSTDTQYFGPGTRLTVL.

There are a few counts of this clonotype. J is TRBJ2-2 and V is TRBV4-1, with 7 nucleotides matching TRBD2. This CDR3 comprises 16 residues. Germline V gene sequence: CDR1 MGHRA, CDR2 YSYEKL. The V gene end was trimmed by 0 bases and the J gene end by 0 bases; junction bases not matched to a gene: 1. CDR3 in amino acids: CASSQEGLSNTGELFF. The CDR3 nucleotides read TGCGCCAGCAGCCAAGAGGGACTATCGAACACCGGGGAGCTGTTTTTT.

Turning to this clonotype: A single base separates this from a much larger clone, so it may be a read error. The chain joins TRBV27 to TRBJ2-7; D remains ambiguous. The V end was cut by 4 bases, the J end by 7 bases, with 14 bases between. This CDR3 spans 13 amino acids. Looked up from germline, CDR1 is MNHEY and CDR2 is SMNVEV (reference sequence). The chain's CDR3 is CASSSRINNEQYF. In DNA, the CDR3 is TGTGCCAGCAGTTCGCGGATAAACAATGAGCAGTACTTC.

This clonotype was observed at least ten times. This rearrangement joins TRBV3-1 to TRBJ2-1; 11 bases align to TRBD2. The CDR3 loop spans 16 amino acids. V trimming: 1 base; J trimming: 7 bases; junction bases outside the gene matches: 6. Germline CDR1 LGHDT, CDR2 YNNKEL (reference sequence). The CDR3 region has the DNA TGTGCCAGCAGCCAAGGTAGCGGGGGGGCCTTGAATGAGCAGTTCTTC. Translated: CASSQGSGGALNEQFF.

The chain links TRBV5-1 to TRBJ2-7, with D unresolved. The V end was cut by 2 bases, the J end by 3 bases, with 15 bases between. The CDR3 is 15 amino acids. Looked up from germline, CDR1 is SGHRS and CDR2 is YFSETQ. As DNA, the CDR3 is TGCGCCAGCAGCTTTCTGGGTAGGGAAAGCTACGAGCAGTACTTC. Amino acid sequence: CASSFLGRESYEQYF.

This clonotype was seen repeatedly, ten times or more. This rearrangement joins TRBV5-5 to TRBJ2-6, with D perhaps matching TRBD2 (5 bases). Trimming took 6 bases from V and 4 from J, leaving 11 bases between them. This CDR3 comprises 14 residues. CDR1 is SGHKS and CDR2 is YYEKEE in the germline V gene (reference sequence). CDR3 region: CASILEVGANVLTF. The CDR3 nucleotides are TGTGCCAGCATACTGGAGGTGGGGGCCAACGTCCTGACTTTC.

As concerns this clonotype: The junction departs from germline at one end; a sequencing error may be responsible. In nucleotides, the CDR3 is TGTGCCAACAGTTCACGGGTAACCTACGAGCAGTACTTC. This translates into CANSSRVTYEQYF. The rearrangement uses TRBV28 and TRBJ2-7; D unresolved. CDR3 size: 13 residues. Germline loops: CDR1 MDHEN, CDR2 SYDVKM.